This T cell receptor beta chain was sequenced for a study of blood T cell repertoires in COVID-19. Looking at the study overall: There were acute and convalescent COVID-19 samples, and they came from the United States, Italy and Spain.

The junction had 5 bases not matched to a gene; V was cut back by 6 bases and J by 4 bases. The germline CDR1 and CDR2 sequences are ENHRY and SYGVKD. The CDR3 has 13 amino acids. How the authors handled the data: It was from reference gene primer amplification that nucleated cell counts were estimated. Method: immunoSEQ multiplex PCR; TCRdb's copy keeps in-frame clones and lacks some. V and J calls and clone size are copied from that table; D and trimming were computed from the DNA. The repertoire holds some 28,000 clones, with approximately 90% as singletons. The receptor was derived from a human donor in a cohort sampled during active COVID-19. Sequencing used peripheral blood. The rearrangement links TRBV10-3 to TRBJ1-1, with 7 bases matching TRBD1. CDR3 nucleotide sequence: TGTGCCATCAGCCAAGACAGGGCCACTGAAGCTTTCTTT. This encodes CAISQDRATEAFF.